The 22 T cell receptor beta chains below come from one sample, sequenced in a study of T cells after yellow fever vaccination. TCRdb ran MiXCR on the 5' RACE reads and lists one entry per CDR3 protein. This table holds 500,000 to 650,000 distinct CDR3 sequences, approximately 13% found once. The sequenced sample was PBMCs, obtained on the day of the yellow fever booster vaccination. These receptors were obtained from a man younger than 40 who received the YFV17D yellow fever vaccine.

This clonotype has just a few counts. V usage is TRBV5-6 and J usage is TRBJ1-2; no clear D. Germline V CDR1 and CDR2: SGHDT, YYEEEE. V dropped 4 bases and J dropped 4 bases, with 11 bases sitting between them. The CDR3 is 13 amino acids. CDR3 region: CASSDMASYGYTF. The CDR3 DNA is TGTGCCAGCAGCGACATGGCTAGCTATGGCTACACCTTC. Based on the CDR3 plus reference TRBV5-6 and TRBJ1-2, the full variable domain is DAGVTQSPTHLIKTRGQQVTLRCSPKSGHDTVSWYQQALGQGPQFIFQYYEEEERQRGNFPDRFSGHQFPNYSSELNVNALLLGDSALYLCASSDMASYGYTFGSGTRLTVV.

In its sample, this clonotype was seen many times. The V gene is TRBV5-1, the J gene TRBJ2-3, with D possibly called TRBD1 or TRBD2 (5 bases each). CDR1 is SGHRS and CDR2 is YFSETQ in the germline V gene. Trimming shortened V by 0 bases and J by 0 bases, and 5 bases separated the two germline ends. CDR3 length: 14 amino acids. The CDR3 spells CASSLGDSTDTQYF. For the CDR3, the DNA is TGCGCCAGCAGCTTGGGGGACAGCACAGATACGCAGTATTTT.

This clonotype appeared many times. The V gene is TRBV3-1, the J gene TRBJ2-1; a possible D gene is TRBD2 (6 bases). The CDR3 spans 12 residues. Germline V gene sequence: CDR1 LGHDT, CDR2 YNNKEL (reference sequence). Trimming pared 8 bases from V and 5 bases from J, leaving 10 bases between. The CDR3 reads CASLAPNNEQFF. The CDR3 coding sequence is TGTGCCAGCCTAGCGCCAAACAATGAGCAGTTCTTC.

The V gene is TRBV7-2, the J gene TRBJ2-2, with 8 bases identical to TRBD1. Germline assignment: CDR1 SGHTA and CDR2 FQGNSA. V shed 1 base and J 7 bases; nucleotides not matched to a gene: 2. The CDR3 has 14 amino acids. Here the CDR3 DNA reads TGTGCCAGCAGCTTAGGGGACAGGCGCGGGGAGCTGTTTTTT. Translated, it gives CASSLGDRRGELFF.

This clonotype was found many times. The chain carries TRBV23-1 and TRBJ2-7; D might be TRBD2 (6 bases). TRBV23-1 is treated as an ORF (open reading frame) with a function not yet certain. The CDR3 is made up of 15 amino acids. V shed 5 bases and J shed 3 bases, with 17 bases lying between them. The CDR3 DNA reads TGCGCCAGCAGTGGGGGGACTCCCTTAGGCTACGAGCAGTACTTC. It codes for CASSGGTPLGYEQYF.

This clonotype came up a few times. This chain joins TRBV6-5 and TRBJ2-1; a possible D gene is TRBD1 (6 bases). The V gene's germline CDR1 is MNHEY and CDR2 SVGAGI. CDR3 size: 12 residues. The V and J ends lost 2 bases and 9 bases respectively, with 8 bases between them. The DNA of the CDR3 is TGTGCCAGCAGTTACATAGGGGGTGAGCAGTTCTTC. Translated, it gives CASSYIGGEQFF.

At least ten counts were recorded for this clonotype. This chain links TRBV7-2 with TRBJ2-1, with 10 positions matching TRBD1. Germline-derived CDR1 and CDR2 are SGHTA and FQGNSA. The junction had 10 bases not matched to a gene; V was cut back by 4 bases and J by 4 bases. The CDR3 contains 17 residues. The CDR3 coding sequence is TGTGCCAGCAGCTCCGTGGGACAGGGGTCTACATACAATGAGCAGTTCTTC. Its protein product is CASSSVGQGSTYNEQFF. The full variable domain, rest sourced from reference TRBV7-2 and TRBJ2-1, is GAGVSQSPSNKVTEKGKDVELRCDPISGHTALYWYRQSLGQGLEFLIYFQGNSAPDKSGLPSDRFSAERTGGSVSTLTIQRTQQEDSAVYLCASSSVGQGSTYNEQFFGPGTRLTVL.

The V gene is TRBV5-6, the J gene TRBJ2-1, with a tentative D call TRBD1 (6 bases). V lost 3 bases to trimming and J lost 10 bases, with 8 bases between them. CDR1 is SGHDT, CDR2 YYEEEE, per germline. CDR3 length equals 11 residues. CDR3 amino acids: CASSYDREQFF. The CDR3 bases are TGTGCCAGCAGCTATGACAGGGAGCAGTTCTTC.

In this sample, this clonotype turned up a few times. The chain employs TRBV28 and TRBJ2-1; 8 bases align to TRBD2. With V trimmed by 6 bases and J by 6 bases, 13 bases remained unmatched. The CDR3 extends over 16 amino acids. The germline gives CDR1 MDHEN, CDR2 SYDVKM. CDR3 residues: CASSPWRAGAANEQFF. CDR3 coding DNA: TGTGCCAGCAGCCCTTGGAGAGCGGGAGCCGCCAATGAGCAGTTCTTC.

The chain joins TRBV4-2 to TRBJ2-4; D gene unclear. The CDR3 totals 14 residues. V was trimmed by 0 bases and J by 8 bases, leaving 11 bases between them. Germline-derived CDR1 and CDR2 are LGHNA and YNFKEQ. The CDR3 sequence is CASSQDLVGYIQYF. DNA for the CDR3: TGTGCCAGCAGCCAAGATCTAGTGGGGTACATTCAGTACTTC.

The V call is TRBV7-2, the J call TRBJ2-2; TRBD1 is a possible D gene (6 bases). The germline gives CDR1 SGHTA, CDR2 FQGNSA. V was trimmed by 5 bases and J by 3 bases, leaving 10 bases between them. This CDR3 is built from 14 residues. The CDR3 coding sequence is TGTGCCAGCAGCAAGGACAGATACACCGGGGAGCTGTTTTTT. Protein: CASSKDRYTGELFF.

In this sample, this clonotype turned up once. The chain uses TRBV7-2 and TRBJ1-1; D ambiguous. Trimming left V 0 bases short and J 3 bases short, with 11 bases between. CDR1 is SGHTA, CDR2 FQGNSA, per germline. The CDR3 sequence is 15 residues long. CDR3 sequence (DNA): TGTGCCAGCAGCTTAGCGTTAGGGTTGGACACTGAAGCTTTCTTT. Its protein product is CASSLALGLDTEAFF. Filled out from reference TRBV7-2 and TRBJ1-1, the complete variable domain reads GAGVSQSPSNKVTEKGKDVELRCDPISGHTALYWYRQSLGQGLEFLIYFQGNSAPDKSGLPSDRFSAERTGGSVSTLTIQRTQQEDSAVYLCASSLALGLDTEAFFGQGTRLTVV.

This chain joins TRBV2 and TRBJ2-7; 7 nucleotides agree with TRBD1. V lost 6 bases to trimming and J lost 3 bases; unmatched junction nucleotides: 2. Per the germline V gene, CDR1 is SNHLY and CDR2 is FYNNEI. The CDR3 has 12 residues. The DNA of the CDR3 is TGTGCCAGCAGCGACAGGGTCTACGAGCAGTACTTC. This translates into CASSDRVYEQYF.

This clonotype was counted between two and nine times. The chain is built from TRBV6-6 and TRBJ2-1; D not resolved. Per the germline V gene, CDR1 is MNHNY and CDR2 is SVGAGI (reference sequence). The CDR3 loop spans 12 amino acids. Deletions cut 7 bases from V and 6 bases from J, with 10 bases between. The CDR3: CASTKVGNEQFF. CDR3 sequence (DNA): TGTGCCAGCACAAAAGTCGGCAATGAGCAGTTCTTC.

This clonotype was counted only a few times. The rearrangement uses TRBV20-1 and TRBJ1-1; 7 bases agree with TRBD1. Looked up from germline, CDR1 is DFQATT and CDR2 is SNEGSKA (reference sequence). The CDR3 totals 13 residues. The V segment lost 5 bases and the J segment 6 bases; nucleotides outside the gene matches: 9. Here the CDR3 DNA reads TGCAGTGCTTCCGAGGGGGCGCGGGCTGAAGCTTTCTTT. As protein: CSASEGARAEAFF.

The sample holds many counts of this clonotype. J is TRBJ2-3 and V is TRBV10-3; D may be TRBD2 (5 bases). Per germline, CDR1 ENHRY and CDR2 SYGVKD. The length of the CDR3 is 14 residues. Trimming pared 9 bases from V and 0 bases from J, leaving 13 bases between. The CDR3 DNA follows: TGTGCCATAAAACGGGGAGATAGCACAGATACGCAGTATTTT. It translates to CAIKRGDSTDTQYF.

V and J are TRBV2 and TRBJ2-6, with no clear D. The CDR3 covers 15 residues. V was shortened by 5 bases and J by 0 bases, with 8 bases between the two germline ends. In germline, CDR1 is SNHLY, CDR2 FYNNEI. The CDR3 nucleotides are TGTGCCAGCAGTAAGGAAATCTCTGGGGCCAACGTCCTGACTTTC. This translates into CASSKEISGANVLTF.

A few counts support this clonotype. The chain's CDR3 is CASSVQRGEQYF. CDR3 DNA sequence: TGTGCCAGCAGCGTCCAACGTGGCGAGCAGTACTTC. V is TRBV7-2 and J is TRBJ2-7; no firm D call. CDR1 SGHTA and CDR2 FQGNSA come from the germline V gene. V lost 5 bases and J 6 bases, leaving 11 bases between the germline ends. CDR3 length equals 12 residues.

This clonotype was seen only a few times. The V call is TRBV12-3 or TRBV12-4, the J call TRBJ2-4; D possibly uses TRBD1 or TRBD2 (5 bases each). Trimming shortened V by 5 bases and J by 2 bases, and 10 bases separated the two germline ends. This CDR3 spans 14 amino acids. The CDR3 protein is CASSGTGSKNIQYF. The DNA of the CDR3 is TGTGCCAGCAGTGGGACCGGGTCCAAAAACATTCAGTACTTC.

This clonotype was seen a handful of times. This rearrangement joins TRBV5-1 to TRBJ2-7; D gene unclear. CDR3 size: 14 residues. Between the trimmed V and J ends, which lost 4 bases and 4 bases, there was a span of 15 bases. The germline CDR1 and CDR2 sequences are SGHRS and YFSETQ. The DNA of the CDR3 is TGCGCCAGCAGCCCCTCGACACCGACTTACGAGCAGTACTTC. Translation gives CASSPSTPTYEQYF.

This chain links TRBV5-1 with TRBJ2-1; TRBD2 might be the D (6 bases). Germline values: CDR1 SGHRS, CDR2 YFSETQ. This CDR3 region has 14 residues. With 8 bases removed from V and 0 bases from J, the gap between germline ends came to 12 bases. The CDR3: CASYRDSSYNEQFF. CDR3 coding DNA: TGCGCCAGTTACCGGGACTCCTCCTACAATGAGCAGTTCTTC.

This chain joins TRBV5-1 and TRBJ1-5; D is undetermined. This CDR3 comprises 16 residues. The germline V and J ends were trimmed by 0 bases and 1 base, with 11 bases remaining between them. Germline V gene lookup returns CDR1 SGHRS and CDR2 YFSETQ. The CDR3 nucleotides read TGCGCCAGCAGCTTGGTGGGAATGAACAGCAATCAGCCCCAGCATTTT. It is translated as CASSLVGMNSNQPQHF.